The subject of this entry is one T cell receptor beta chain. The data originate from a study of shared clonotypes between healthy human individuals. The CDR3 has 16 residues. Germline V gives CDR1 MDHEN, CDR2 SYDVKM. V lost 7 bases to trimming and J lost 4 bases; unmatched junction nucleotides: 13. As originally analysed: Filtering differed for immunoSEQ, which gave only junction sequences without quality scores. Produced via immunoSEQ multiplex PCR; TCRdb's table is partial and in-frame only. Clone size and V and J calls were adopted from that table, with D and trimming inferred from the DNA. The table has 2 million to 2.5 million clones, under 95% seen once. Naive CD45RA+ and memory CD45RA-negative subsets were split from CD4+ cells.

Sequencing was done on a sample of naive CD4+ T cells from PBMCs. Subset given: CD45RA+ positively selected. This chain joins TRBV28 and TRBJ1-5; the match to TRBD1 covers 7 bases. The sequence derives from a man aged 18-30 years in good health. Some clones in this sample may be carry-over from other donors' samples. The CDR3: CASTVTGEGANQPQHF. As DNA, the CDR3 is TGTGCCAGCACCGTCACAGGGGAGGGGGCTAATCAGCCCCAGCATTTT.